This is a list of T cell receptor beta chains from one sample in a study of OX40 agonist ivuxolimab in advanced cancers. The repertoire was sequenced with immunoSEQ multiplex PCR; TCRdb's copy has only in-frame clones and lacks some. Of 20,000 to 25,000 clones in the sample, more than 75% are singletons; the top ten hold 16%. The source was CD4+ or CD8+ T cells sorted from blood, collected in a trial of the OX40 agonist ivuxolimab. The receptors originated from an adult with an advanced solid tumor such as melanoma, head and neck, liver or kidney cancer. CDR3s include the opening cysteine and the closing phenylalanine or tryptophan. D genes are given only for firm matches. A row's size may be missing; if present it is once, few, many or a size class.

v_gene: TRBV11-2; abundance: NA; j_gene: TRBJ2-5; d_gene: NA; CDR3aa: CASSLWIQETQYF; CDR3nt: TGTGCCAGCAGCTTATGGATCCAAGAGACCCAGTACTTC
v_gene: TRBV7-3; abundance: NA; j_gene: TRBJ1-1; d_gene: NA; CDR3aa: CASSLTGEGRGTEAFF; CDR3nt: TGTGCCAGCAGCTTAACGGGGGAGGGAAGGGGAACTGAAGCTTTCTTT
v_gene: TRBV4-2; abundance: few; j_gene: TRBJ1-1; d_gene: NA; CDR3aa: CASSQELRAMNTEAFF; CDR3nt: TGTGCCAGCAGCCAAGAACTTCGAGCCATGAACACTGAAGCTTTCTTT
v_gene: TRBV6-5; abundance: NA; j_gene: TRBJ1-1; d_gene: NA; CDR3aa: CASRREDWTEAFF; CDR3nt: TGTGCCAGCAGAAGGGAGGATTGGACTGAAGCTTTCTTT
v_gene: TRBV19; abundance: NA; j_gene: TRBJ2-7; d_gene: NA; CDR3aa: CASSKGSDNYEQYF; CDR3nt: TGTGCCAGTAGTAAAGGGTCGGATAACTACGAGCAGTACTTC
v_gene: TRBV2; abundance: NA; j_gene: TRBJ1-2; d_gene: NA; CDR3aa: CASRGDTDNYGYTF; CDR3nt: TGTGCCAGCAGGGGGGACACCGATAACTATGGCTACACCTTC
v_gene: TRBV30; abundance: NA; j_gene: TRBJ2-2; d_gene: TRBD2; CDR3aa: CAWSAGRGRWELFF; CDR3nt: TGTGCCTGGAGCGCGGGGAGGGGTCGGTGGGAGCTGTTTTTT
v_gene: TRBV7-2; abundance: NA; j_gene: TRBJ1-1; d_gene: NA; CDR3aa: CASSPSRVNTEAFF; CDR3nt: TGTGCCAGCAGCCCATCCAGGGTGAACACTGAAGCTTTCTTT
v_gene: TRBV7-8; abundance: NA; j_gene: TRBJ1-5; d_gene: NA; CDR3aa: CASSLGFRTDYSNQPQHF; CDR3nt: TGTGCCAGCAGCTTAGGGTTCCGGACAGACTATAGCAATCAGCCCCAGCATTTT
v_gene: TRBV6-5; abundance: medium-sized; j_gene: TRBJ1-6; d_gene: NA; CDR3aa: CASRTNSPLHF; CDR3nt: TGTGCCAGCAGGACGAATTCACCCCTCCACTTT
v_gene: TRBV10-2; abundance: NA; j_gene: TRBJ2-1; d_gene: NA; CDR3aa: CASSVGSDEQFF; CDR3nt: TGCGCCAGCAGTGTTGGTTCCGATGAGCAGTTCTTC
v_gene: TRBV19; abundance: NA; j_gene: TRBJ2-1; d_gene: TRBD2; CDR3aa: CASSPYSGGASNEQFF; CDR3nt: TGTGCCAGTAGTCCCTATAGCGGGGGGGCATCTAATGAGCAGTTCTTC
v_gene: TRBV9; abundance: NA; j_gene: TRBJ1-2; d_gene: TRBD1; CDR3aa: CASSPKAGQFYGYTF; CDR3nt: TGTGCCAGCAGCCCTAAAGCGGGACAGTTCTATGGCTACACCTTC
v_gene: TRBV5-1; abundance: NA; j_gene: TRBJ2-1; d_gene: TRBD2; CDR3aa: CASSTRLAGEIYNEQFF; CDR3nt: TGCGCCAGCAGCACCCGACTAGCGGGGGAGATCTACAATGAGCAGTTCTTC
v_gene: TRBV9; abundance: NA; j_gene: TRBJ2-1; d_gene: NA; CDR3aa: CASSPDGSPHNEQFF; CDR3nt: TGTGCCAGCAGCCCGGACGGTTCCCCCCACAATGAGCAGTTCTTC